This T cell receptor (beta chain) was profiled in a study of cytomegalovirus exposure and HLA in healthy donors. Findings of the study overall: One later analysis reportedly identified an Asian-associated ancestry cluster that showed fewer N-insertions than the approximately 700-donor mean. Analyzed later, association rates of TCRs varied across HLA loci, with DRB1 most and HLA-C fewest.

About this clone itself: Its cognate antigen is unknown.

Trimming left V 0 bases short and J 4 bases short, with 9 bases between. CDR3 length: 14 amino acids. Germline-derived CDR1 and CDR2 are SGHDT and YYEEEE. PCR used 60 Vbeta primers and 13 Jbeta primers. Method: immunoSEQ multiplex PCR; TCRdb's copy keeps in-frame clones and lacks some. This sample has about 160,000 clones; 75% to 85% occur once, and the top ten carry around 6.3%. The gene calls are TRBV5-6 and TRBJ2-3, with a possible D match to TRBD2 (5 bases). The sequence came from a man aged 50 or older in good health and CMV-seropositive. The sample was PBMCs. This chain's CDR3 is CASSLATGADTQYF. The DNA for the CDR3 is TGTGCCAGCAGCTTGGCCACCGGGGCAGATACGCAGTATTTT.